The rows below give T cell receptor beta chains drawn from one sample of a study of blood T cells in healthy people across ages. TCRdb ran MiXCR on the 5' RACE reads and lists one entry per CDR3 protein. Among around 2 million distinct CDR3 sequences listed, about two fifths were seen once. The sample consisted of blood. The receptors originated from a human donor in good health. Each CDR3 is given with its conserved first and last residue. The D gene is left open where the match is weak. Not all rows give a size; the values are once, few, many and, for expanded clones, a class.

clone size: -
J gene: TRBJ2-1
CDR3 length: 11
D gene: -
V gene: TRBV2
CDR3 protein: CASTESNEQFF
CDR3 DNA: TGTGCCAGCACCGAGAGTAATGAGCAGTTCTTC

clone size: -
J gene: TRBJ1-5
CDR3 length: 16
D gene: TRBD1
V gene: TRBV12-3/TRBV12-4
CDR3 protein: CASSLWRTGLNQPQHF
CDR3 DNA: TGTGCCAGCAGTTTATGGCGGACAGGGTTAAATCAGCCCCAGCATTTT

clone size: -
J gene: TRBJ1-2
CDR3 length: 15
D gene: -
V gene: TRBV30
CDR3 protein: CAWSVFPNTGYGYTF
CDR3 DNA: TGTGCCTGGAGTGTCTTTCCTAATACAGGCTATGGCTACACCTTC

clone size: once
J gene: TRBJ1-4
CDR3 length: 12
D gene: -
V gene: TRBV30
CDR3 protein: CAWSPGSEKLFF
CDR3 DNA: TGTGCCTGGAGCCCCGGGAGCGAAAAACTGTTTTTT

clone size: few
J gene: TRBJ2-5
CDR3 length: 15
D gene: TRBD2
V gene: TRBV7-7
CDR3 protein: CASSLGGGYPETQYF
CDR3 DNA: TGTGCCAGCAGCTTAGGGGGAGGGTATCCGGAGACCCAGTACTTC

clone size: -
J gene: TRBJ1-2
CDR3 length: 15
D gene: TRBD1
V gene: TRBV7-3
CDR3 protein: CASSLTQGAVYGYTF
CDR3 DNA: TGTGCCAGCAGCTTAACACAGGGGGCGGTCTATGGCTACACCTTC

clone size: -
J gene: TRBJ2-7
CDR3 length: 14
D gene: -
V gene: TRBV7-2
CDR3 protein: CASSLSPWAYEQYF
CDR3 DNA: TGTGCCAGCAGCTTATCTCCCTGGGCCTACGAGCAGTACTTC

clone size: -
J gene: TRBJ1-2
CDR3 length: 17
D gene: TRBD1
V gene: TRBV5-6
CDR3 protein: CASSLAFRGTGASGYTF
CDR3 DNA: TGTGCCAGCAGCTTGGCTTTTCGTGGGACAGGGGCTTCCGGCTACACCTTC

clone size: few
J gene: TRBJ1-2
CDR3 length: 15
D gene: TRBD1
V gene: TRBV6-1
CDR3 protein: CASRLGTGPNYGYTF
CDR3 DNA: TGTGCCAGCAGGCTAGGGACAGGCCCTAACTATGGCTACACCTTC

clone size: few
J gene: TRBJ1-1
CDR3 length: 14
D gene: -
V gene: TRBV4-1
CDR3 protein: CASSLLSGGLRAFF
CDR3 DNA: TGCGCCAGCAGCCTCCTCAGCGGGGGCTTGCGGGCTTTCTTT

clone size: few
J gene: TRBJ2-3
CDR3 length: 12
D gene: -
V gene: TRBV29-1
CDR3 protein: CSVRWGGDTQYF
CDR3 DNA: TGCAGCGTCCGGTGGGGTGGAGATACGCAGTATTTT

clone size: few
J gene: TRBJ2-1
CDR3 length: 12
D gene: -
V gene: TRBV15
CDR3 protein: CATSREGGEQFF
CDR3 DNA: TGTGCCACCAGCAGAGAGGGGGGTGAGCAGTTCTTC

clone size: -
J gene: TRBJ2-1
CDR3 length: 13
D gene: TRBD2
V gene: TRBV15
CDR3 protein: CAASRDSGQIQFF
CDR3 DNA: TGTGCCGCCAGCAGAGATAGCGGGCAGATACAGTTCTTC

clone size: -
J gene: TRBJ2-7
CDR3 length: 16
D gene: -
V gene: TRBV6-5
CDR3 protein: CASSYSSQLSGYEQYF
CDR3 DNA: TGTGCCAGCAGTTACTCAAGCCAACTCTCTGGCTACGAGCAGTACTTC

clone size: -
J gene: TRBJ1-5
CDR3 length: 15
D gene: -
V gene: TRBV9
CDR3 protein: CASSVGVRGDQPQHF
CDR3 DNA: TGTGCCAGCAGCGTAGGGGTCCGAGGGGATCAGCCCCAGCATTTT

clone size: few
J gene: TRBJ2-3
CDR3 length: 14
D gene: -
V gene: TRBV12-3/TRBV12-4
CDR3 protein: CASTFVPPPDTQYF
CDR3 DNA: TGTGCCAGCACTTTTGTCCCCCCGCCAGATACGCAGTATTTT

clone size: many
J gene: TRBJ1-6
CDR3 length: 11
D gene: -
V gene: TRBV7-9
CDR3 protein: CASSSDSPLHF
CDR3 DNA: TGTGCCAGCAGTTCGGATTCACCCCTCCACTTT

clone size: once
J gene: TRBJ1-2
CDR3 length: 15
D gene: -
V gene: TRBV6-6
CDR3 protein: CASSYAPGPGHGYTF
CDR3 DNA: TGTGCCAGCAGCTATGCCCCGGGGCCGGGGCATGGCTACACCTTC

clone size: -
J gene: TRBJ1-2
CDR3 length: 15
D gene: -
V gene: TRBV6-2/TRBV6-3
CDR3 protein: CASYTMTLRSYGYTF
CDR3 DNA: TGTGCCAGCTATACCATGACTCTGAGGAGCTATGGCTACACCTTC

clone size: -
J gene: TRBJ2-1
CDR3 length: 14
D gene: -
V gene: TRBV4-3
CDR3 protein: CASSQDLRRNEQFF
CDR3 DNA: TGCGCCAGCAGCCAAGATCTTCGCAGGAATGAGCAGTTCTTC

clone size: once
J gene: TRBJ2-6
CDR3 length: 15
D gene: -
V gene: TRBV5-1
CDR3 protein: CASSSQGSGTNVLTF
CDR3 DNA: TGCGCCAGCAGCTCACAGGGTTCCGGGACCAACGTCCTGACTTTC

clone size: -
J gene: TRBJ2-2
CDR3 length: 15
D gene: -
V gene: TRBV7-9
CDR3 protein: CASSLRGGDTGELFF
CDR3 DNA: TGTGCCAGCAGCTTGAGGGGGGGGGACACCGGGGAGCTGTTTTTT

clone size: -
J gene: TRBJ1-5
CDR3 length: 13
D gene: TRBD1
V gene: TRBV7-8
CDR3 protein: CASSEGGLQPQHF
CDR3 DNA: TGTGCCAGCAGCGAAGGGGGCCTTCAGCCCCAGCATTTT

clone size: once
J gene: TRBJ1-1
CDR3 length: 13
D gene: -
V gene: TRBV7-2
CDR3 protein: CASSPPGPPGAFF
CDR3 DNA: TGTGCCAGCAGCCCCCCCGGACCGCCGGGAGCTTTCTTT

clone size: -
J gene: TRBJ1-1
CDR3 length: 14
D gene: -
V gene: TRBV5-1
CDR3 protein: CASSRERMNTEAFF
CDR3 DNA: TGCGCCAGCAGCCGGGAGAGGATGAACACTGAAGCTTTCTTT

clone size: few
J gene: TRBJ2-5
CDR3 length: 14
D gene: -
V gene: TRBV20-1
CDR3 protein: CSARAGAGLQTQYF
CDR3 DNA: TGCAGTGCTAGAGCCGGGGCGGGTTTACAGACCCAGTACTTC

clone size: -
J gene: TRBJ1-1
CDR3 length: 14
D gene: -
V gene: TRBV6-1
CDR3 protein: CASEERTGFTEAFF
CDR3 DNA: TGTGCCAGCGAGGAGCGAACAGGGTTCACTGAAGCTTTCTTT

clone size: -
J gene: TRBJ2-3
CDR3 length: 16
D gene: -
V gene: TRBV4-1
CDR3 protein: CASSQPIGRGPDTQYF
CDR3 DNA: TGCGCCAGCAGCCAACCCATCGGGCGGGGGCCAGATACGCAGTATTTT

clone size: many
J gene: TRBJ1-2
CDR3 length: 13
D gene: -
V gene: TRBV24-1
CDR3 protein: CATSGSSYYGYTF
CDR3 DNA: TGTGCCACCAGTGGTTCCAGCTACTATGGCTACACCTTC

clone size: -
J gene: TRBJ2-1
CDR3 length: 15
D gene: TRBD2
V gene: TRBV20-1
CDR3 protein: CSARERGAAYNEQFF
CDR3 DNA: TGCAGTGCTAGGGAGCGGGGGGCGGCCTACAATGAGCAGTTCTTC

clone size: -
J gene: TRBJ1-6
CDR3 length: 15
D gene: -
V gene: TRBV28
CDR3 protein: CASSLYRRLNSPLHF
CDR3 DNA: TGTGCCAGCAGTTTATATCGCAGGCTAAATTCACCCCTCCACTTT

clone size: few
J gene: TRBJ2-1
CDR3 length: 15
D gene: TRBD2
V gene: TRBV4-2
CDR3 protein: CASSRSGGANNEQFF
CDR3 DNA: TGTGCCAGCAGCCGTAGCGGGGGGGCCAATAATGAGCAGTTCTTC

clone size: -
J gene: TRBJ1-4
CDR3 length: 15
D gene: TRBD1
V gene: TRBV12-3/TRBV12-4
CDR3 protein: CASRYTGGFSEKLFF
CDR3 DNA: TGTGCCAGCAGATATACAGGGGGCTTTAGTGAAAAACTGTTTTTT

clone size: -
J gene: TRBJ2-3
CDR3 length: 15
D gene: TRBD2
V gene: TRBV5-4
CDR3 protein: CASSPQLAVGDTQYF
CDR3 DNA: TGTGCCAGCAGCCCCCAGCTAGCGGTGGGAGATACGCAGTATTTT

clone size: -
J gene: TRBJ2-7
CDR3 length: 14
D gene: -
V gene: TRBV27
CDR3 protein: CASTLGPGNYEQYF
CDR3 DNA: TGTGCCAGCACCTTGGGGCCGGGCAATTACGAGCAGTACTTC

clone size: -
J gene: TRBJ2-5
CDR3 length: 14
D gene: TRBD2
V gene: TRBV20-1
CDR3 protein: CSARVSGLKETQCF
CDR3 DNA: TGCAGTGCTAGAGTTAGCGGGTTAAAAGAGACCCAGTGCTTC

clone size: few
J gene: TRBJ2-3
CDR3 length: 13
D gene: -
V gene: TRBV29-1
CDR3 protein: CSVRDGGTDTQYF
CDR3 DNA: TGCAGCGTCCGGGATGGGGGCACAGATACGCAGTATTTT

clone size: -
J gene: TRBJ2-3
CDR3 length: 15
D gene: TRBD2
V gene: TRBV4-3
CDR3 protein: CASSGGTSSMDTQYF
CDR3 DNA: TGCGCCAGCAGCGGCGGGACTAGTAGTATGGATACGCAGTATTTT

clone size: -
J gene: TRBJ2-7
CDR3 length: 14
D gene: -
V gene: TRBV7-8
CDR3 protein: CASSYAGNRYEQYF
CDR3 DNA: TGTGCCAGCAGCTACGCAGGGAACCGCTACGAGCAGTACTTC

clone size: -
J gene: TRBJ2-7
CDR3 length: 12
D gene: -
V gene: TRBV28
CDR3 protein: CASAWTQDEQYF
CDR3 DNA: TGTGCCAGCGCCTGGACCCAAGACGAGCAGTACTTC

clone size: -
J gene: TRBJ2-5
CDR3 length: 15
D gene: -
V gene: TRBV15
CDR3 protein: CATGGVGGVQETQYF
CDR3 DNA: TGTGCCACCGGCGGCGTCGGGGGCGTCCAAGAGACCCAGTACTTC

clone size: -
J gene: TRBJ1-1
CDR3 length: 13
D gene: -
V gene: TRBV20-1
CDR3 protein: CSARDHGKTEAFF
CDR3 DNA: TGCAGTGCTAGAGATCACGGGAAGACTGAAGCTTTCTTT

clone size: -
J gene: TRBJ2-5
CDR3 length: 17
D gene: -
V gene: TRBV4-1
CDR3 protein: CASSQGPPGHQQETQYF
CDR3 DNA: TGCGCCAGCAGCCAAGGGCCGCCGGGACACCAACAAGAGACCCAGTACTTC

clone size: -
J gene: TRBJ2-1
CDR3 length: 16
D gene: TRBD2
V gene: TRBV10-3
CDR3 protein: CAISETSGGIFVEQFF
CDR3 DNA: TGTGCCATCAGTGAGACTAGCGGGGGGATTTTTGTTGAGCAGTTCTTC

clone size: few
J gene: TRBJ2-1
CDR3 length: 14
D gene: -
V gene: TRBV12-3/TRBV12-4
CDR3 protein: CASSLTTEYNEQFF
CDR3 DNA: TGTGCCAGCAGTTTGACGACTGAATACAATGAGCAGTTCTTC

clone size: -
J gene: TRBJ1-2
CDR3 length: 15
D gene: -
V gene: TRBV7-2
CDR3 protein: CASSLGGGLGYGYTF
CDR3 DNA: TGTGCCAGCAGCTTAGGGGGGGGCCTGGGATATGGCTACACCTTC

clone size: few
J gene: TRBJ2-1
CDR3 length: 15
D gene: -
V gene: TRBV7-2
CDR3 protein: CASSLGWVVSDEQFF
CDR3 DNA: TGTGCCAGCAGCTTGGGGTGGGTGGTGTCGGATGAGCAGTTCTTC

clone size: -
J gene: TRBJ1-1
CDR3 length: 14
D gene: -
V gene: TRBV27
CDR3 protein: CASSWGIWDTEAFF
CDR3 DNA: TGTGCCAGCAGTTGGGGGATCTGGGACACTGAAGCTTTCTTT

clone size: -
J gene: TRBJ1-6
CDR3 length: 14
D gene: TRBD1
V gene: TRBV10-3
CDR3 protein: CATQDRDGNSPLHF
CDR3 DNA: TGTGCCACTCAGGACAGGGATGGTAACTCACCCCTCCACTTT

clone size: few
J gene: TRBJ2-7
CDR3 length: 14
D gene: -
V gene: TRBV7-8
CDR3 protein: CASSLEDLDYEQYF
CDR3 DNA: TGTGCCAGCAGTTTAGAGGACTTGGACTACGAGCAGTACTTC

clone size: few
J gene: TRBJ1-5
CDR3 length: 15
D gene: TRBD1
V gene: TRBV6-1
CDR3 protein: CASSGRTGSNQPQHF
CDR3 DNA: TGTGCCAGCAGTGGGAGGACAGGTAGCAATCAGCCCCAGCATTTT

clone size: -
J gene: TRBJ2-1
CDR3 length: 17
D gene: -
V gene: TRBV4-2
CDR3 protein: CASSSGPGRNLYNEQFF
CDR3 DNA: TGTGCCAGCAGCTCAGGGCCAGGAAGAAATTTATACAATGAGCAGTTCTTC

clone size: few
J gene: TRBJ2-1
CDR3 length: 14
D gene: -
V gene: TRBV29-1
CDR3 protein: CSVEGWDSYNEQFF
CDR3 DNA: TGCAGCGTTGAAGGGTGGGACTCCTACAATGAGCAGTTCTTC

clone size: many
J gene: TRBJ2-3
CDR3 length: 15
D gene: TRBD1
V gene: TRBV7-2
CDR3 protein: CASSLRGQSTDTQYF
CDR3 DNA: TGTGCCAGCAGCTTAAGGGGACAGTCCACAGATACGCAGTATTTT

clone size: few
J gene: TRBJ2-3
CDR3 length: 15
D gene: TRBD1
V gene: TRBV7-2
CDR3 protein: CASSLVQGAADTQYF
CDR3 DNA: TGTGCCAGCAGCTTAGTTCAGGGGGCCGCAGATACGCAGTATTTT

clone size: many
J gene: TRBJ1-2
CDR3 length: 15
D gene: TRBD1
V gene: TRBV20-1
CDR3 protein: CSASDRDTPNYGYTF
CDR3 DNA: TGCAGTGCCTCGGACAGGGACACCCCTAACTATGGCTACACCTTC

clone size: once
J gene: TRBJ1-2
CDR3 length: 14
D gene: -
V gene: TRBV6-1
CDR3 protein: CASSGNTQGYGYTF
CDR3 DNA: TGTGCCAGCAGTGGAAATACACAGGGATATGGCTACACCTTC

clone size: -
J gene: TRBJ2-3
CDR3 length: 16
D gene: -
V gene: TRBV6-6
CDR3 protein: CASSYPPGGSTDTQYF
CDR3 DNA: TGTGCCAGCAGTTACCCCCCGGGCGGAAGCACAGATACGCAGTATTTT

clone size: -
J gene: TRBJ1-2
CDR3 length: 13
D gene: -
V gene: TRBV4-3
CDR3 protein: CTSSPLEGRGYTF
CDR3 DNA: TGCACCAGCAGCCCGCTTGAAGGGAGGGGCTACACCTTC